This is a list of T cell receptor beta chains from one sample in a study of blood T cells in healthy people across ages. Using its own MiXCR run on the 5' RACE reads, TCRdb lists one record per CDR3 protein. The data show some 1.4 million distinct CDR3 sequences, 35% to 45% seen once. The sequencing input was blood. The receptors here all came from a young woman in good health. CDR3s include the opening cysteine and the closing phenylalanine or tryptophan. The order of the fields is clone size, CDR3 length, V gene, D gene, J gene, CDR3 protein, CDR3 DNA. A D gene is named only where the DNA matches it firmly. Clone size is not always given. Where it is, it says once, few, many or a class for expanded clones.

>few|15|TRBV6-1|TRBD1|TRBJ2-7
CASSEADRGQYEQYF
TGTGCCAGCAGTGAAGCGGACAGGGGGCAATACGAGCAGTACTTC
>.|14|TRBV2|TRBD1|TRBJ1-6
CASRRTGDHSPLHF
TGTGCCAGCAGGAGGACAGGGGACCATTCACCCCTCCACTTT
>once|16|TRBV28|TRBD1|TRBJ1-4
CASSGRTGKGSEKLFF
TGTGCCAGCAGTGGGCGGACAGGGAAGGGTTCTGAAAAACTGTTTTTT
>few|17|TRBV27|TRBD1|TRBJ2-7
CASSFDFGGQGTYEQYF
TGTGCCAGCAGTTTCGATTTCGGGGGACAGGGTACATACGAGCAGTACTTC
>.|13|TRBV12-3/TRBV12-4|TRBD2|TRBJ2-1
CAIGGAGKNEQFF
TGTGCCATCGGGGGGGCCGGTAAAAATGAGCAGTTCTTC
>.|17|TRBV5-6|TRBD2|TRBJ2-7
CASSLGGLAGGRYEQYF
TGTGCCAGCAGCTTGGGGGGACTAGCGGGAGGGAGGTACGAGCAGTACTTC
>.|17|TRBV7-2|.|TRBJ2-5
CTSSFNPTARSRETQYF
TGTACCAGCAGCTTCAACCCTACTGCGAGGAGCCGAGAGACCCAGTACTTC
>many|13|TRBV10-1|.|TRBJ2-5
CASSGQYQETQYF
TGCGCCAGCAGTGGACAGTACCAAGAGACCCAGTACTTC
>.|15|TRBV18|TRBD1|TRBJ2-5
CASSPTGTVQETQYF
TGTGCCAGCTCCCCGACCGGGACAGTCCAAGAGACCCAGTACTTC
>few|16|TRBV18|TRBD2|TRBJ2-7
CASSPPGTSLTYEQYF
TGTGCCAGCTCGCCCCCCGGGACTAGCCTAACCTACGAGCAGTACTTC
>once|11|TRBV12-3/TRBV12-4|.|TRBJ2-1
CASSLDGGQFF
TGTGCCAGCAGTTTGGACGGGGGGCAGTTCTTC
>.|14|TRBV20-1|.|TRBJ2-7
CSAGQGQDFYEQYF
TGCAGTGCTGGCCAGGGGCAGGACTTCTACGAGCAGTACTTC
>.|10|TRBV10-3|.|TRBJ1-2
CAIIHYGYTF
TGTGCCATCATTCACTATGGCTACACCTTC
>few|14|TRBV28|TRBD2|TRBJ2-7
CASTSSGGLYEQYF
TGTGCCAGCACCTCTAGCGGGGGCCTCTACGAGCAGTACTTC
>.|16|TRBV29-1|TRBD2|TRBJ2-7
CSVGKTSGNRYNEQYF
TGCAGCGTTGGTAAGACTAGCGGGAATCGATACAATGAGCAGTACTTC
>.|14|TRBV11-2|.|TRBJ2-3
CANRRDTNIDTQYF
TGTGCCAACCGACGGGACACCAACATAGATACGCAGTATTTT